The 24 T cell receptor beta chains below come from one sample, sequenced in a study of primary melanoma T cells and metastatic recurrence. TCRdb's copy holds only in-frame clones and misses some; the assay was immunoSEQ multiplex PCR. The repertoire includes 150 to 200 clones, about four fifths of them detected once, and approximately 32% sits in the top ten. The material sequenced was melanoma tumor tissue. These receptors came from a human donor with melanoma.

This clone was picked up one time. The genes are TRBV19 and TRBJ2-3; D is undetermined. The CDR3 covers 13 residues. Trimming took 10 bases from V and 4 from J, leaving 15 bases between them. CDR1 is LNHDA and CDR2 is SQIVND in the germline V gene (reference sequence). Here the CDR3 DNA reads TGTGCCACCGCAGTACTCTCTTCAGATACGCAGTATTTT. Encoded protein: CATAVLSSDTQYF.

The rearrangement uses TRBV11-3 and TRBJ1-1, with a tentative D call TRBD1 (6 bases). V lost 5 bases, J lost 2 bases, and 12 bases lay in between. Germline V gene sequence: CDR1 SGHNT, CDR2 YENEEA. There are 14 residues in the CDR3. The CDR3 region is CASSEQGPNTEAFF. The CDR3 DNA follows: TGTGCCAGCAGCGAACAGGGACCAAACACTGAAGCTTTCTTT.

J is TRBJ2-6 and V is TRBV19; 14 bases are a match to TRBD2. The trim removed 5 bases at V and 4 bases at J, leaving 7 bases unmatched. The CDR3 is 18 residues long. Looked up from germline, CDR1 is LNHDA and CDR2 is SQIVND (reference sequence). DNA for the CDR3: TGTGCCAGTAGTTTGACTAGCGGGGGGGCTGCCGGGGCCAACGTCCTGACTTTC. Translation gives CASSLTSGGAAGANVLTF. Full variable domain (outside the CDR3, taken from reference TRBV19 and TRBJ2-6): DGGITQSPKYLFRKEGQNVTLSCEQNLNHDAMYWYRQDPGQGLRLIYYSQIVNDFQKGDIAEGYSVSREKKESFPLTVTSAQKNPTAFYLCASSLTSGGAAGANVLTFGAGSRLTVL.

The CDR3 here is CASKRATEEKLFF. DNA of the CDR3: TGTGCCAGCAAAAGAGCTACTGAGGAAAAACTGTTTTTT. J is TRBJ1-4 and V is TRBV19; no definite D call. Trimming pared 9 bases from V and 8 bases from J, leaving 16 bases between. Germline CDR1 reads LNHDA; CDR2 reads SQIVND (reference sequence). This CDR3 has 13 amino acids.

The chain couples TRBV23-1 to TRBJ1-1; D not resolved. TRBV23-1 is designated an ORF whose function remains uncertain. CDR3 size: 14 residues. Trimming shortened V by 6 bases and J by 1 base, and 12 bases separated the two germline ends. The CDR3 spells CASSFYDWNTEAFF. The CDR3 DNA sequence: TGCGCCAGCAGCTTCTACGACTGGAACACTGAAGCTTTCTTT.

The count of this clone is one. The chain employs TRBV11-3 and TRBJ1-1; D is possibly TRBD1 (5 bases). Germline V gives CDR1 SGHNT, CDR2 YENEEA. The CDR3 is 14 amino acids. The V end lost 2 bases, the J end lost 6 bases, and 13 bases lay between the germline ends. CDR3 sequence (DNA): TGTGCCAGCAGCTTATTGTCCGCGGGGGCTGAAGCTTTCTTT. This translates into CASSLLSAGAEAFF.

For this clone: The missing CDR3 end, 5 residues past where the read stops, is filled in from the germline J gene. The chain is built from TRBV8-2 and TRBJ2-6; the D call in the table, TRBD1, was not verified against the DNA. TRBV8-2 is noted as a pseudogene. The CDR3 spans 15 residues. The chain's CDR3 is CGRHKTQSRANVLTF. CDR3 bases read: TGTGGCAGACATAAGACACAAAGTCGGGCC.

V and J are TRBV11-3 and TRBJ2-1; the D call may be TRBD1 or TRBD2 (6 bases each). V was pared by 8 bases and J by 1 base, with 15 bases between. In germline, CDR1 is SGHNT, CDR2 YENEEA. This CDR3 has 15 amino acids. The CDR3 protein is CASLGGSRSYNEQFF. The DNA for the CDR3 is TGTGCCAGCCTAGGGGGGAGTCGGTCCTACAATGAGCAGTTCTTC.

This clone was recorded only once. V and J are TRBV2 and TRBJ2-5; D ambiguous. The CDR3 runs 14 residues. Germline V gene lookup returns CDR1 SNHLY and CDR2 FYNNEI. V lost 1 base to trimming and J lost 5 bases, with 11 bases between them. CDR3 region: CASSEEAVRETQYF. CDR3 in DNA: TGTGCCAGCAGTGAAGAGGCAGTCCGGGAGACCCAGTACTTC.

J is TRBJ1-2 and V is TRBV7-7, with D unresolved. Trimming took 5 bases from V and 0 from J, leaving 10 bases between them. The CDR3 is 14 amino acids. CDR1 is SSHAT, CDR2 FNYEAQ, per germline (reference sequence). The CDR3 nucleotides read TGTGCCAGCAGCCCGGAACTAGCTAACTATGGCTACACCTTC. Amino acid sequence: CASSPELANYGYTF.

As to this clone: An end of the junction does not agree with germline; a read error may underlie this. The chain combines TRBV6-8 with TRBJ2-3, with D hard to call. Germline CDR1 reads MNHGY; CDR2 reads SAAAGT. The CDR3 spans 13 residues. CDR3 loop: CAISGPVTDTQYF. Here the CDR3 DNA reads TGTGCCATCAGTGGCCCCGTCACAGATACGCAGTATTTT.

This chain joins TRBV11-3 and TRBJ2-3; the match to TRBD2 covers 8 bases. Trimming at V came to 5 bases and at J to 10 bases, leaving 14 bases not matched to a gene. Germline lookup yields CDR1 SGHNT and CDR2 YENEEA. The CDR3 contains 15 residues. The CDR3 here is CASSRRGSGVVAQYF. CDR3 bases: TGTGCCAGCAGCCGGAGGGGTAGCGGGGTCGTCGCGCAGTATTTT. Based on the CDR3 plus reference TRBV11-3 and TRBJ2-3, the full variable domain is EAGVVQSPRYKIIEKKQPVAFWCNPISGHNTLYWYLQNLGQGPELLIRYENEEAVDDSQLPKDRFSAERLKGVDSTLKIQPAELGDSAVYLCASSRRGSGVVAQYFGPGTRLTVL.

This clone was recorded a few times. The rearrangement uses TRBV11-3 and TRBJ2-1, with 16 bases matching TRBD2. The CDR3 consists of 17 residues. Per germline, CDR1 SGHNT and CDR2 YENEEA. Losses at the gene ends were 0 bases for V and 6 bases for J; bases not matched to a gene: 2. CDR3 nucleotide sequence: TGTGCCAGCAGCTTAGAAGGGACTAGCGGGAGGGTCAATGAGCAGTTCTTC. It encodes CASSLEGTSGRVNEQFF.

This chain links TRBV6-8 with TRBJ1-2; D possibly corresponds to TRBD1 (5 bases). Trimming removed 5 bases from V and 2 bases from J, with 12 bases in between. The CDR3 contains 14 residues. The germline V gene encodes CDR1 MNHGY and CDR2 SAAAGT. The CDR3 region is CASSLMGLNYGYTF. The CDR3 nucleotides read TGTGCCAGCAGTCTCATGGGACTGAACTATGGCTACACCTTC.

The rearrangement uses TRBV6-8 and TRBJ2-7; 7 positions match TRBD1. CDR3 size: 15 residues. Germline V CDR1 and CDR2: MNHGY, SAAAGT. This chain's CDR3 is CASSPGQPSTYEQYV. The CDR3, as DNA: TGTGCCAGCAGCCCGGGACAGCCGAGTACCTACGAGCAGTATGTC.

The CDR3 DNA follows: TGCAGCGTTGGGATCGGGATGGGGGAGACCCAGTACTTC. This sequence encodes CSVGIGMGETQYF. This chain connects TRBV29-1 to TRBJ2-5; D perhaps matches TRBD2 (5 bases). Trimming pared 4 bases from V and 5 bases from J, leaving 14 bases between. The CDR3 is made up of 13 amino acids. CDR1 is SQVTM, CDR2 ANQGSEA, per germline.

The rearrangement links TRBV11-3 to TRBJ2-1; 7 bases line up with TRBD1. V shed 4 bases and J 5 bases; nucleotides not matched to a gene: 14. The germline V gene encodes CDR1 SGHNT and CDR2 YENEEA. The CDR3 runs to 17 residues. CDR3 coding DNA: TGTGCCAGCAGCTCCTACTCATGGGACAGAACCAACAATGAGCAGTTCTTC. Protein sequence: CASSSYSWDRTNNEQFF. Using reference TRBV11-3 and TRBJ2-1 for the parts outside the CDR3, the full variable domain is EAGVVQSPRYKIIEKKQPVAFWCNPISGHNTLYWYLQNLGQGPELLIRYENEEAVDDSQLPKDRFSAERLKGVDSTLKIQPAELGDSAVYLCASSSYSWDRTNNEQFFGPGTRLTVL.

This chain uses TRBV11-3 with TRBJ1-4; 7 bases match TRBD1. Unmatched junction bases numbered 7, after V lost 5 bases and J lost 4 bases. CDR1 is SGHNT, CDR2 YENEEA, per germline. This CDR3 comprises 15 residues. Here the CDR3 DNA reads TGTGCCAGCAGCCCCCAGGGGGAGGTTAATGAAAAACTGTTTTTT. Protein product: CASSPQGEVNEKLFF. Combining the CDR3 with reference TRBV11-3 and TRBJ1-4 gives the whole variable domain EAGVVQSPRYKIIEKKQPVAFWCNPISGHNTLYWYLQNLGQGPELLIRYENEEAVDDSQLPKDRFSAERLKGVDSTLKIQPAELGDSAVYLCASSPQGEVNEKLFFGSGTQLSVL.

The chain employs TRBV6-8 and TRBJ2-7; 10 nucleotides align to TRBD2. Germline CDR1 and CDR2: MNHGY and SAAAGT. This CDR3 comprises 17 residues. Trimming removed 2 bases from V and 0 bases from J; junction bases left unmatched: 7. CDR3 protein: CASSYRVAGGPSYEQYF. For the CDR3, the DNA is TGTGCCAGCAGTTACAGGGTAGCGGGAGGACCCTCCTACGAGCAGTACTTC.

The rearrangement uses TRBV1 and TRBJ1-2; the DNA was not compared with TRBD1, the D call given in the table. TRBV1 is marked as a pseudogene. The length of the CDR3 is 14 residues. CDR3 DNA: TGCGCCAGCAGCCAAGATCCAGATAACTATGGCTACACCTTC. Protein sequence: CASSQDPDNYGYTF.

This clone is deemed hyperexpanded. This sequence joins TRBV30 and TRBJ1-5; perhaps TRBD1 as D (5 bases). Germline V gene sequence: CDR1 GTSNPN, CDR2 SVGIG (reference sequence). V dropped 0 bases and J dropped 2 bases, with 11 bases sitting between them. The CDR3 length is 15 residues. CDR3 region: CAWSVRGGGNQPQHF. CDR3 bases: TGTGCCTGGAGTGTACGGGGGGGAGGCAATCAGCCCCAGCATTTT.

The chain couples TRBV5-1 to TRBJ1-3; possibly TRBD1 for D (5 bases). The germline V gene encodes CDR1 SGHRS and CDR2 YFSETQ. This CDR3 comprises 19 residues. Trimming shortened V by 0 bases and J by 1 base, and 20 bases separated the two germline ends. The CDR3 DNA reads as TGCGCCAGCAGCTTGGGTTCGGCGCCGACGGGGGTGTCTGGAAACACCATATATTTT. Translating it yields CASSLGSAPTGVSGNTIYF.

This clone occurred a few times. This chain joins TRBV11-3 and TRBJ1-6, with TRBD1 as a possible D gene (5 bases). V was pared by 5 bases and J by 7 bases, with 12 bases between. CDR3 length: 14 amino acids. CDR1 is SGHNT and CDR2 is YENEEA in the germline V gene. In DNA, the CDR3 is TGTGCCAGCAGCCTTAGCGGACAAAATTCACCCCTCCACTTT. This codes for CASSLSGQNSPLHF.

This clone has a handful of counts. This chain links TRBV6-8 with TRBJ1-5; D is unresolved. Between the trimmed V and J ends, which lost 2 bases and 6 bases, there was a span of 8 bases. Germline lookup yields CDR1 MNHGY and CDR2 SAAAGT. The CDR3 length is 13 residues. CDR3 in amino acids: CASSYGGPQPQHF. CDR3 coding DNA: TGTGCCAGCAGTTACGGTGGGCCTCAGCCCCAGCATTTT.